Here is one T cell receptor beta chain with its context. Its antigen remains unknown. The CDR3 contains 15 residues. These data belong to a study of neoadjuvant anti-PD-1 for oral cavity cancer. Study-wide context: Patients without progression received a fourth nivolumab dose around day 43, then surgical resection on days 50-56. Study outcomes and limitations: Only a few patients per response group were TCR-analyzed; validation needed.

Most tumor samples had around 4.7 ug input DNA in two replicates. The data were produced by immunoSEQ multiplex PCR, yet TCRdb's version contains in-frame clones alone and is incomplete. The profile covers more than 30,000 clones, with about 36% appearing a single time and 16% taken by the ten largest. The time point is: after neoadjuvant nivolumab, at surgical resection. Cohort: HPV-negative, locally advanced oral cavity squamous cell carcinoma patients. This receptor was obtained from a person between 35 and 79 years old with oral cavity squamous cell carcinoma. The specimen comprised tumor tissue, sampled after nivolumab (anti-PD-1) treatment. J is TRBJ2-7 and V is TRBV7-5; the table's TRBD2 call for D was not verified on the DNA. TRBV7-5 counts as a pseudogene. CDR3 in DNA: TGTGTCAGAAGCTTTAGAGCGGGGAACTCCTACGAGCAGTACTTC. It translates to CVRSFRAGNSYEQYF.